This T cell receptor (beta chain) was captured by sequencing in a study of cytomegalovirus exposure and HLA in healthy donors. Researchers ran the PCR with 60 Vbeta and 13 Jbeta primers. Original data processing: Later, 80 million or so unique TCR beta chains were counted in an analysis, and some 10 million of them were shared. Using immunoSEQ multiplex PCR, the repertoire was profiled, and TCRdb retains in-frame clones only, with some absent. V and J calls and clone size follow that table, whereas D and trimming were derived from the DNA. The sample table includes around 80,000 clones. Study outcomes and limitations: The CMV antigen specificity of three CMV-associated chains was confirmed through in vitro analysis.

In regard to this clone: Its antigen is currently unknown.

The germline gives CDR1 LGHNT, CDR2 FRNRAP. V dropped 6 bases and J dropped 6; count of bases not matched to a gene: 27. CDR3 size: 20 residues. The sequencing sample was made of PBMCs. This receptor was identified in a boy between 5 and 17 years old in good health and CMV-seronegative. The chain carries TRBV12-5 and TRBJ1-1; TRBD1 matches at 8 bases. CDR3 nucleotide sequence: TGTGCTAGTGGACTTGTCCCCAAGGGACAGGCGGAGGGTCTAGGCTCTGAAGCTTTCTTT. Translated, it gives CASGLVPKGQAEGLGSEAFF.